This TCR beta chain was documented in a study of cytomegalovirus exposure and HLA in healthy donors. Study-level information: About 85 million unique TCRs from HLA-typed donors were held in an early release of data.

The PCR contained 60 Vbeta and 13 Jbeta primers. Clones were read by immunoSEQ multiplex PCR, and TCRdb kept only the in-frame ones, dropping some. The sample records 100,000 to 120,000 clones, roughly 13% being singletons. Sequences were obtained from PBMCs. The sequence was obtained from a man aged 35-49 years in good health and CMV-seropositive.

In DNA form, the CDR3 reads TGTGCCAGCAGCCTGACTAGCGGGTTCGGGAATGAGCAGTTCTTC. It codes for CASSLTSGFGNEQFF. J is TRBJ2-1 and V is TRBV5-6, with 10 bases fitting TRBD2. Trimming cost V 4 bases and J 7 bases; bases outside gene matches: 8. Germline V gene data show CDR1 as SGHDT and CDR2 as YYEEEE. CDR3 length: 15 residues.